This TCR beta chain was sequenced in a study of tumor-infiltrating lymphocytes in primary liver carcinoma. Turning to this clonotype: This sequence may be a read error, since a much larger clone differs from it by one base. The CDR3 carries no conserved terminal phenylalanine or tryptophan, so it likely arises from a read error.

Unsorted whole blood supplied the blood RNA, and germline DNA was isolated too. The input was approximately 500 ng total RNA; TCR beta cDNA was made from it with a constant-region primer. Generation of the TCR beta libraries relied on three nested multiplex PCR rounds using slightly modified ARM-PCR. TRBV1-TRBV30 forward primers paired with a C-beta reverse primer were used in the first two PCR rounds, which ran roughly 11 cycles each. TCRdb reprocessed the multiplex PCR reads via MiXCR and lists one record per CDR3 protein. The data hold 300,000 to 350,000 distinct CDR3 sequences, with 50% to 60% observed a single time. The V gene's germline CDR1 is LGHNA and CDR2 YSLEER. The V and J ends lost 4 bases and 4 bases, in that order; junction bases with no gene match: 7. The CDR3 spans 15 residues.

This clonotype originated in a woman in her thirties with primary liver carcinoma and hepatitis B virus infection. Input material: peripheral blood. This chain links TRBV4-3 with TRBJ2-7; 10 bases align to TRBD2. In nucleotides, the CDR3 is TGCGCCAGCAGCCCTCTAGCGGGAGTGGGTTACGAGCAGTACTTA. It yields the protein CASSPLAGVGYEQYL.